This T cell receptor (beta chain) is drawn from a study of control samples from healthy donors and cancer patients. This CDR3 contains 15 residues. With 5 bases removed from V and 0 bases from J, the gap between germline ends came to 11 bases. CDR1 and CDR2 (germline): SGHTA, FQGNSA. Here immunoSEQ multiplex PCR was the method, and the copy in TCRdb shows in-frame clones only, minus some. The sample has some 10,000 clones, under 95% seen once. This receptor was obtained from a man in his fifties or sixties with colorectal cancer. The chain has TRBV7-2 and TRBJ1-3; D gene unclear. Sequenced: PBMCs. The CDR3 here is CASSPTRSSGNTIYF. The CDR3 bases are TGTGCCAGCAGCCCGACCAGGAGCTCTGGAAACACCATATATTTT.